A selection of T cell receptor beta chains follows, all from one sample in a study of OX40 agonist ivuxolimab in advanced cancers. The repertoire was sequenced with immunoSEQ multiplex PCR; TCRdb's copy has only in-frame clones and lacks some. The data contain approximately 58,000 clones, 75% to 85% of them seen just once; the ten biggest clones take up roughly 1.1%. The sequenced sample was CD4+ or CD8+ T cells sorted from blood, obtained in a trial of the OX40 agonist ivuxolimab. Receptor source: an adult with an advanced solid tumor such as melanoma, head and neck, liver or kidney cancer. Each CDR3 is given with its conserved first and last residue. Each record gives: V gene, CDR3 length, J gene, CDR3 protein.

TRBV14	14	TRBJ1-3	CASSQHNSGNTIYF
TRBV7-8	17	TRBJ2-1	CASSSRGGVAGEHEQFF
TRBV6-1	15	TRBJ2-2	CASSGDRGAGGELFF
TRBV19	15	TRBJ2-3	CASSPRDRSTDTQYF
TRBV7-9	15	TRBJ2-7	CASSFAPSGSYEQYF
TRBV11-2	15	TRBJ2-5	CASSLDQGRVETQYF
TRBV5-4	15	TRBJ2-5	CASSLGGASGETQYF
TRBV7-2	15	TRBJ1-4	CASSPQTGFNEKLFF
TRBV19	16	TRBJ2-1	CASSMSSGSPMDEQFF
TRBV5-8	15	TRBJ1-1	CASSLGVGRNTEAFF
TRBV5-1	14	TRBJ1-2	CASSLDGGEYGYTF
TRBV30	12	TRBJ2-7	CAWRSPGFEQYF
TRBV18	15	TRBJ2-6	CASSPGVSGANVLTF
TRBV19	13	TRBJ1-3	CASCPSAGNTIYF
TRBV7-9	15	TRBJ2-1	CASSRVPLSGNEQFF
TRBV20-1	10	TRBJ1-6	CSAGGPVNHF
TRBV19	17	TRBJ2-6	CASSGWTGGLGANVLTF
TRBV7-9	17	TRBJ2-7	CASSLAGRLAVWDEQYF
TRBV19	15	TRBJ2-1	CASLGREETYNEQFF
TRBV19	17	TRBJ2-7	CATSKNGDRVTSPEQYF
TRBV11-2	14	TRBJ2-3	CASSPGQGADTQYF
TRBV19	16	TRBJ2-1	CASTTLGLAGASEQFF
TRBV10-3	14	TRBJ2-7	CAISESEGLYEQYF
TRBV4-1	16	TRBJ1-1	CASSQGGGRGYTEAFF
TRBV11-3	17	TRBJ2-2	CASRIGTGDANTGELFF
TRBV5-1	15	TRBJ2-3	CASSLRGTSTDTQYF
TRBV30	13	TRBJ1-2	CAWRRTGAGGYTF
TRBV4-2	15	TRBJ2-1	CASSQGTSGDNEQFF
TRBV5-8	12	TRBJ1-2	CASSQGDYGYTF
TRBV15	15	TRBJ2-7	CATSRDLIGGYEQYF
TRBV29-1	16	TRBJ2-3	CSVSGLAGGPPDTQYF
TRBV6-1	15	TRBJ1-1	CASSEYWGSGTEAFF
TRBV19	14	TRBJ2-7	CASSTQQASYEQYF
TRBV28	13	TRBJ1-4	CASGGGGNEKLFF
TRBV28	14	TRBJ2-7	CASRPVDRGREQYF
TRBV7-9	14	TRBJ2-7	CASSFGHLNYEQYF
TRBV30	13	TRBJ1-1	CAWKVGRNTEAFF
TRBV10-3	12	TRBJ1-1	CAMSSSYTEAFF
TRBV7-9	14	TRBJ1-1	CASSRQGGYTEAFF
TRBV10-3	14	TRBJ2-7	CAISVRQGDYEQYF
TRBV7-8	14	.	CASRSRRFFDEQYF
TRBV30	13	TRBJ1-1	CACMAGAGVEAFF
TRBV30	13	TRBJ1-5	CAWSQGLDQPQHF
TRBV18	14	TRBJ1-1	CASSPGEGYTEAFF
TRBV7-2	15	TRBJ1-6	CASSLNAGENSPLHF
TRBV5-1	16	TRBJ1-6	CASSRDNYSYNSPLHF